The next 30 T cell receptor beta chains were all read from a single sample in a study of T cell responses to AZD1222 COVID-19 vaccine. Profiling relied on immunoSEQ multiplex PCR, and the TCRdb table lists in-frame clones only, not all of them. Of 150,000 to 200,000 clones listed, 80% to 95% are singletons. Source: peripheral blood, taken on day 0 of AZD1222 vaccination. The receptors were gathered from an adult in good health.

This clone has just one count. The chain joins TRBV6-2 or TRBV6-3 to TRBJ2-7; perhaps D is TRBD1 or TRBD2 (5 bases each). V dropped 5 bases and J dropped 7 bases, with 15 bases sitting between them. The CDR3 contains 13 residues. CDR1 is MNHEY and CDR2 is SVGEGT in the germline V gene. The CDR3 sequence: CASSTGTIVEQYV. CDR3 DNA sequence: TGTGCCAGCAGTACCGGGACCATCGTGGAGCAGTACGTC.

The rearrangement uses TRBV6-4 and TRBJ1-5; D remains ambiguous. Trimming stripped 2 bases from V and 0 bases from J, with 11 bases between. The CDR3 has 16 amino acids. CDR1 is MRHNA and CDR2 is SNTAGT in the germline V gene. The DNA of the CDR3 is TGTGCCAGCAGTGACAAGCTATTACTTAGCAATCAGCCCCAGCATTTT. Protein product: CASSDKLLLSNQPQHF.

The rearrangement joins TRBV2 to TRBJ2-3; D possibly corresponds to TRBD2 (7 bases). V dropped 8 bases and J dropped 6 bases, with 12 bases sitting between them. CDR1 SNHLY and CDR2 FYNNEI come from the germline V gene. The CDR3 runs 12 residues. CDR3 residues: CASSRGADTQYF. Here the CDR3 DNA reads TGTGCCAGCTCTCGGGGGGCGGATACGCAGTATTTT.

Here the CDR3 DNA reads TGTGCCAGCAGTCAAACAGGGTATCAGCCCCAGCATTTT. Translated, it gives CASSQTGYQPQHF. This chain connects TRBV28 to TRBJ1-5; D is possibly TRBD1 (6 bases). Germline-derived CDR1 and CDR2 are MDHEN and SYDVKM. Trimming left V 5 bases short and J 5 bases short, with 10 bases between. This CDR3 has 13 residues.

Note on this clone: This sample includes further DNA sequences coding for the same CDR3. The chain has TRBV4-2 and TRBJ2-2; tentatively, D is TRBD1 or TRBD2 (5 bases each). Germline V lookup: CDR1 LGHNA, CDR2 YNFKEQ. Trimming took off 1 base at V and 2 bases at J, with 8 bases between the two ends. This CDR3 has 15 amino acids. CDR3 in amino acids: CASSQGGSNTGELFF. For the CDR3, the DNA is TGTGCCAGCAGCCAAGGGGGGTCTAACACCGGGGAGCTGTTTTTT.

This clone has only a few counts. CDR3 bases: TGTGCTGGCAGGGAGAACACTGAAGCTTTCTTT. Its translation is CAGRENTEAFF. V and J are TRBV2 and TRBJ1-1; a weak D match, TRBD1 (5 bases). CDR1 and CDR2 from the germline V gene are SNHLY and FYNNEI. CDR3 length: 11 residues.

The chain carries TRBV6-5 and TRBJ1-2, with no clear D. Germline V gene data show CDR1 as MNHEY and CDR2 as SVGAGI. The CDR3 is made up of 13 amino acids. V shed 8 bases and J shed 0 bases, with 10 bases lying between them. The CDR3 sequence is CASHSPANYGYTF. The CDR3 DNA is TGTGCCAGCCACAGCCCGGCTAACTATGGCTACACCTTC.

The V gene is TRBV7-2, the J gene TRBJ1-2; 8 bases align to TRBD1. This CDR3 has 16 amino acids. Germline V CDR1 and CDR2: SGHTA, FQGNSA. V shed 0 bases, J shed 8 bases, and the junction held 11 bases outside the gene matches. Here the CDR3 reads CASSLAAPGTGNGYTF. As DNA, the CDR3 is TGTGCCAGCAGCTTAGCGGCACCCGGGACAGGCAACGGCTACACCTTC. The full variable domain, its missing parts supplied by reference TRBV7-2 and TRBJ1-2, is GAGVSQSPSNKVTEKGKDVELRCDPISGHTALYWYRQSLGQGLEFLIYFQGNSAPDKSGLPSDRFSAERTGGSVSTLTIQRTQQEDSAVYLCASSLAAPGTGNGYTFGSGTRLTVV.

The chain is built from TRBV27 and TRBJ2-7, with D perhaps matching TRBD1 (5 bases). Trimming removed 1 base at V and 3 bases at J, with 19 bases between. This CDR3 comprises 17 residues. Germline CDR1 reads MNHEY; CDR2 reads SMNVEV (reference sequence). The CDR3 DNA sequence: TGTGCCAGCAGTTTATTCGGTTTGGGGCAGGGAAACTACGAGCAGTACTTC. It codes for CASSLFGLGQGNYEQYF.

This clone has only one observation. In nucleotides, the CDR3 is TGTGCCAGCAGGGGGACAGGGGGTCTCGGTGGAGGCTACACCTTC. Amino acid sequence: CASRGTGGLGGGYTF. The chain couples TRBV27 to TRBJ1-2; 11 bases line up with TRBD1. V was pared by 6 bases and J by 8 bases, with 11 bases of the junction left unmatched. The CDR3 loop spans 15 amino acids. Germline V CDR1 and CDR2: MNHEY, SMNVEV (reference sequence).

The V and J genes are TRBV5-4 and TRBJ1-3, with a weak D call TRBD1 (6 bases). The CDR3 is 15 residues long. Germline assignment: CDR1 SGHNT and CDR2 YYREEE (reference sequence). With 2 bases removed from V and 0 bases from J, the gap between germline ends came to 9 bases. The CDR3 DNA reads TGTGCCAGCAGCTTACAGGGATCCTCTGGAAACACCATATATTTT. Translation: CASSLQGSSGNTIYF. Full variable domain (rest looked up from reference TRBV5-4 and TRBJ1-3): ETGVTQSPTHLIKTRGQQVTLRCSSQSGHNTVSWYQQALGQGPQFIFQYYREEENGRGNFPPRFSGLQFPNYSSELNVNALELDDSALYLCASSLQGSSGNTIYFGEGSWLTVV.

The DNA of the CDR3 is TGTGCCAGTACACTAGCGGGGACCGCGAACACCGGGGAGCTGTTTTTT. Amino acids: CASTLAGTANTGELFF. The chain links TRBV19 to TRBJ2-2; 10 bases match TRBD2. The CDR3 covers 16 residues. Germline CDR1 is LNHDA and CDR2 is SQIVND (reference sequence). V shed 7 bases, J shed 0 bases, and the junction held 5 bases outside the gene matches. Variable domain in full (rest from reference TRBV19 and TRBJ2-2): DGGITQSPKYLFRKEGQNVTLSCEQNLNHDAMYWYRQDPGQGLRLIYYSQIVNDFQKGDIAEGYSVSREKKESFPLTVTSAQKNPTAFYLCASTLAGTANTGELFFGEGSRLTVL.

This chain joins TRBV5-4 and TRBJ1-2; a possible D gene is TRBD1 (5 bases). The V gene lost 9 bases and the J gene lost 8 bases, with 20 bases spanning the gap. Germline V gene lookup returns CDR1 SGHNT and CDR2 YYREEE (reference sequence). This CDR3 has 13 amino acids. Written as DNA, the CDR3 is TGTGCCATTCAGAGGGGCGAGCGGAACGGCTACACCTTC. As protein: CAIQRGERNGYTF.

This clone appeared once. The CDR3 nucleotides read TGTGCCAGCAGTCCTCCTGCCCTCCAGGGGAGACGTTATGGCTACACCTTC. This gives the protein CASSPPALQGRRYGYTF. This rearrangement joins TRBV28 to TRBJ1-2; D is possibly TRBD1 (6 bases). From germline, CDR1 is MDHEN and CDR2 SYDVKM. There are 17 residues in the CDR3. V lost 5 bases, J lost 5 bases, and 24 bases lay in between.

CDR3 coding DNA: TGCGCCAGCAGCTTGAGTGGGTACACTGAAGCTTTCTTT. Its translation: CASSLSGYTEAFF. The V call is TRBV5-1, the J call TRBJ1-1; D uncertain. The CDR3 is 13 residues long. The V gene's germline CDR1 is SGHRS and CDR2 YFSETQ. Trimming removed 1 base from V and 3 bases from J, with 7 bases in between. The full variable domain, with the rest looked up from reference TRBV5-1 and TRBJ1-1, is KAGVTQTPRYLIKTRGQQVTLSCSPISGHRSVSWYQQTPGQGLQFLFEYFSETQRNKGNFPGRFSGRQFSNSRSEMNVSTLELGDSALYLCASSLSGYTEAFFGQGTRLTVV.

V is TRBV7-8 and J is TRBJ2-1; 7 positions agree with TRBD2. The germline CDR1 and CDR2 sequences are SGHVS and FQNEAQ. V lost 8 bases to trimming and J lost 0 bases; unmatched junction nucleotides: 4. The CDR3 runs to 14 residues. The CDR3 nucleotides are TGTGCCAGCTCGCGGGGGAGCTCCTACAATGAGCAGTTCTTC. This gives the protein CASSRGSSYNEQFF.

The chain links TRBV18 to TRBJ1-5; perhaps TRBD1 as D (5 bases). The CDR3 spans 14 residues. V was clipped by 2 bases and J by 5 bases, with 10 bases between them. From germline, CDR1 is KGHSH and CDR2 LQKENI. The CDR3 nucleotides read TGTGCCAGCTCACCAGGGGGAGACCATCAGCCCCAGCATTTT. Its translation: CASSPGGDHQPQHF.

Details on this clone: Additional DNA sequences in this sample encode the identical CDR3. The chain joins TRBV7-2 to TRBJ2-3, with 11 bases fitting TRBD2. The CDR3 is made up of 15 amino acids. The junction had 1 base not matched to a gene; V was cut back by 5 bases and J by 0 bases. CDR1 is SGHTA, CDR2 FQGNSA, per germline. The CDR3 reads CASSRTSGSTDTQYF. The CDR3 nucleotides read TGTGCCAGCAGCCGGACTAGCGGGAGCACAGATACGCAGTATTTT.

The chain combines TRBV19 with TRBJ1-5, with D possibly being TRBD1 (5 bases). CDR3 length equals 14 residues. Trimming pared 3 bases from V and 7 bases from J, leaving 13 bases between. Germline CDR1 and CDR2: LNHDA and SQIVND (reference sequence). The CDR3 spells CASSIGGTTQPQHF. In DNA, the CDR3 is TGTGCCAGTAGTATCGGGGGTACAACCCAGCCCCAGCATTTT.

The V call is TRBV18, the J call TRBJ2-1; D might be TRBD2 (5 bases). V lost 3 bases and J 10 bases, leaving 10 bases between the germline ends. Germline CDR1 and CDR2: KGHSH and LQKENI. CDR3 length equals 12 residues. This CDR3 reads CASSPRPGEQFF. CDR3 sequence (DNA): TGTGCCAGCTCACCCAGGCCGGGGGAGCAGTTCTTC.

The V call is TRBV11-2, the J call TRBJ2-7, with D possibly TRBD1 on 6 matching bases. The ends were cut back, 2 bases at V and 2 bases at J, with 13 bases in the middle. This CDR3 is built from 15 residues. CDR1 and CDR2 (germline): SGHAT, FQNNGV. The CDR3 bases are TGTGCCAGCAGCTTATCACAGGGTTCCGCCTACGAGCAGTACTTC. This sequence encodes CASSLSQGSAYEQYF.

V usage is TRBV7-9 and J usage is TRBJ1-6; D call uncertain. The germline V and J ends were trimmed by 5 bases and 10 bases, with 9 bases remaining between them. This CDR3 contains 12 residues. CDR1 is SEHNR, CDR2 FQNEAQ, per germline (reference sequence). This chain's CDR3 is CASSQELSPLHF. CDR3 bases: TGTGCCAGCAGCCAGGAGTTGTCACCCCTCCACTTT.

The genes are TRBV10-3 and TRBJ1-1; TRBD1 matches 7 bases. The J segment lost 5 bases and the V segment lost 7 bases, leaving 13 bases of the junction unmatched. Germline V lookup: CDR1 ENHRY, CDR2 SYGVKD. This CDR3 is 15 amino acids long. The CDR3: CAINALEGARTEAFF. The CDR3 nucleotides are TGTGCCATCAACGCGTTGGAGGGGGCGCGGACTGAAGCTTTCTTT.

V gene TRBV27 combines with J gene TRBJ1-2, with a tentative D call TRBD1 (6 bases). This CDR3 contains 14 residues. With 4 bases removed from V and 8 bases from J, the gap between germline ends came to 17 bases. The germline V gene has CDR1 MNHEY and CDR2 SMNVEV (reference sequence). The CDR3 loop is CASSSRGPTFGYTF. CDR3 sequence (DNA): TGTGCCAGCAGTTCCAGGGGCCCAACGTTCGGCTACACCTTC.

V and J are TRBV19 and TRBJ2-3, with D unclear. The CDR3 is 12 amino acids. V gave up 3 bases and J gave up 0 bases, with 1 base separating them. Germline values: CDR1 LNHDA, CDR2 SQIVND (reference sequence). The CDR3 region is CASSISTDTQYF. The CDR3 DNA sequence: TGTGCCAGTAGTATTAGCACAGATACGCAGTATTTT.

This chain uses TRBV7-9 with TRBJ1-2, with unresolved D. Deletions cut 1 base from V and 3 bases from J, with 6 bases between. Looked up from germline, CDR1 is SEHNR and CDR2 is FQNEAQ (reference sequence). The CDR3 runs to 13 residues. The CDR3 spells CASSLGSDYGYTF. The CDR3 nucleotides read TGTGCCAGCAGCTTAGGATCGGACTATGGCTACACCTTC.

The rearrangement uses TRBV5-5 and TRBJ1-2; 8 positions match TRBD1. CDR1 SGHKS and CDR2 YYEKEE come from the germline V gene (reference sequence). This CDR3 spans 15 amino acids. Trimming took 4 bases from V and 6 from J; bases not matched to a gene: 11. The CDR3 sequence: CASSTKTTGVDGYTF. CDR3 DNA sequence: TGTGCCAGCAGCACTAAAACGACAGGGGTCGATGGCTACACCTTC. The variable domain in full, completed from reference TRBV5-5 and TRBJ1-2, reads DAGVTQSPTHLIKTRGQQVTLRCSPISGHKSVSWYQQVLGQGPQFIFQYYEKEERGRGNFPDRFSARQFPNYSSELNVNALLLGDSALYLCASSTKTTGVDGYTFGSGTRLTVV.

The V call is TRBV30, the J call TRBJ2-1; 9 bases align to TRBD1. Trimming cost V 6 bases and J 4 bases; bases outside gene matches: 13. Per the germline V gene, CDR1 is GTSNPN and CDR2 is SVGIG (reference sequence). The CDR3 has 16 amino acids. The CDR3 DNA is TGTGCCTGTCCTAGGGACGGGACAGGGATTTACAATGAGCAGTTCTTC. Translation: CACPRDGTGIYNEQFF.

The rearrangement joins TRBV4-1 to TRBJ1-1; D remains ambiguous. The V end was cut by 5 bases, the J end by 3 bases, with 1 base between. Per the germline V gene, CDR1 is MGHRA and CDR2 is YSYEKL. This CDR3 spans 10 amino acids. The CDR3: CASSDTEAFF. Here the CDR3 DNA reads TGCGCCAGCAGCGACACTGAAGCTTTCTTT.

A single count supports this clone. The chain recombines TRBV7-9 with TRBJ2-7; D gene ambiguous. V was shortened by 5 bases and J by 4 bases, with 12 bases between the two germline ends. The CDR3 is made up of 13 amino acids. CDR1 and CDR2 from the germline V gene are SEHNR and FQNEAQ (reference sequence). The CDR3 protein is CASSPPGWYEQYF. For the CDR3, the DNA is TGTGCCAGCAGCCCCCCCGGGTGGTACGAGCAGTACTTC.